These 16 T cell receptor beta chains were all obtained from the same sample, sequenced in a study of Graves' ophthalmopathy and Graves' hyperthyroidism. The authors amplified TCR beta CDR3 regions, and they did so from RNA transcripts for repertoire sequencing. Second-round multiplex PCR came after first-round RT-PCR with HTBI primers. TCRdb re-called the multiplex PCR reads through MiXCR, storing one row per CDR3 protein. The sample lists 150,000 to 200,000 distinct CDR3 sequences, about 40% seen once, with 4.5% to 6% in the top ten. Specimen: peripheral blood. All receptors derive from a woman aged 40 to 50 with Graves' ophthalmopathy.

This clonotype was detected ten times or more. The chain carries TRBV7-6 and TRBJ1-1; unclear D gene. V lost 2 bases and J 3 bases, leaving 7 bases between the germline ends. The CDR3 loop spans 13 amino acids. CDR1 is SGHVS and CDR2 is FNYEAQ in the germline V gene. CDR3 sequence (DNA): TGTGCCAGCAGCTTATCTTCGGACACTGAAGCTTTCTTT. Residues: CASSLSSDTEAFF.

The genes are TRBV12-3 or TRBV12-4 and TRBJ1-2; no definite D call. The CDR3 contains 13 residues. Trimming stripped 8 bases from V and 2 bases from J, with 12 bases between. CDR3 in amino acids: CASLLGGNYGYTF. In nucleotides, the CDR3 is TGTGCCAGCCTCCTGGGAGGGAACTATGGCTACACCTTC.

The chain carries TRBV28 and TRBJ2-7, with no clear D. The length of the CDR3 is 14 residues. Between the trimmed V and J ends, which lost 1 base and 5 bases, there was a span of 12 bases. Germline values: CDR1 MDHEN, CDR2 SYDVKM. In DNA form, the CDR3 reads TGTGCCAGCAGTTTATTCCGTTCAGGTCACGAGCAGTACTTC. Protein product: CASSLFRSGHEQYF.

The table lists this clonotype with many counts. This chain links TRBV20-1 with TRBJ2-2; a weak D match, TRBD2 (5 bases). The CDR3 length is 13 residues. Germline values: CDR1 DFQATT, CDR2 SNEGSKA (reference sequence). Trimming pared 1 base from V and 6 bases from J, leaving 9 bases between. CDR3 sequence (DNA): TGCAGTGCTAGAGGGAGGTTGGCCGGGGAGCTGTTTTTT. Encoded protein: CSARGRLAGELFF.

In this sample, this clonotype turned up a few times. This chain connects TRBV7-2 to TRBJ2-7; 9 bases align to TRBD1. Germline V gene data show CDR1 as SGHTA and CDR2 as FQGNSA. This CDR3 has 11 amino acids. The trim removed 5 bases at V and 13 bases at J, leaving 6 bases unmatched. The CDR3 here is CASSPGTGSYF. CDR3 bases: TGTGCCAGCAGCCCCGGGACAGGGTCCTACTTC.

DNA of the CDR3: TGTGCCAGCAGGGGGGACGGCGCCCGGGAGACCCAGTACTTC. Its protein is CASRGDGARETQYF. The V gene is TRBV7-8, the J gene TRBJ2-5; D may match TRBD1 or TRBD2 (5 bases each). Germline V gives CDR1 SGHVS, CDR2 FQNEAQ. Trimming pared 6 bases from V and 5 bases from J, leaving 16 bases between. The CDR3 loop spans 14 amino acids.

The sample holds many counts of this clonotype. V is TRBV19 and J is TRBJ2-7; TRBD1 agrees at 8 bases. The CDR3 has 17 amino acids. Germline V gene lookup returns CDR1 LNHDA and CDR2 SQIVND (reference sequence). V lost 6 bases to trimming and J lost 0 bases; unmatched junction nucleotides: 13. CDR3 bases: TGTGCCAGTAGCCCTTCTTTGGGGACAGGTTTCTCCTACGAGCAGTACTTC. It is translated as CASSPSLGTGFSYEQYF.

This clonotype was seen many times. CDR3 residues: CASAFEGTESSYNSPLHF. The CDR3 DNA is TGTGCCAGCGCGTTTGAGGGGACAGAGAGCTCCTATAATTCACCCCTCCACTTT. V and J are TRBV19 and TRBJ1-6; 7 bases match TRBD1. This CDR3 has 18 residues. With V trimmed by 9 bases and J by 0 bases, 14 bases remained unmatched. Germline-derived CDR1 and CDR2 are LNHDA and SQIVND (reference sequence).

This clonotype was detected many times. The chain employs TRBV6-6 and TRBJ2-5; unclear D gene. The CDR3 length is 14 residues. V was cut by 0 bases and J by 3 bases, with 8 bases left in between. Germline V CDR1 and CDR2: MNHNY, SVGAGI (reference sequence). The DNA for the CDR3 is TGTGCCAGCAGTTACTCTTACAGAAAAGAGACCCAGTACTTC. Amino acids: CASSYSYRKETQYF.

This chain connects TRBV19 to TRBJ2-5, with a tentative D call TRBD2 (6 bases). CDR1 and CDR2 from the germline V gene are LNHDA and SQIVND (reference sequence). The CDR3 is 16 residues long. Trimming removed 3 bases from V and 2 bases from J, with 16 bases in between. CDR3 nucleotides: TGTGCCAGTAGTATGGAGGGTCCAATAAAGCAAGAGACCCAGTACTTC. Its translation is CASSMEGPIKQETQYF. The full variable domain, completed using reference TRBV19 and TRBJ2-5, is DGGITQSPKYLFRKEGQNVTLSCEQNLNHDAMYWYRQDPGQGLRLIYYSQIVNDFQKGDIAEGYSVSREKKESFPLTVTSAQKNPTAFYLCASSMEGPIKQETQYFGPGTRLLVL.

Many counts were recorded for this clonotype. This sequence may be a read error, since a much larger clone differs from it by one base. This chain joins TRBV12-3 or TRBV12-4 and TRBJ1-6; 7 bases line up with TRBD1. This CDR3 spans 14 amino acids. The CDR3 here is CASSFTGVGSPLRF. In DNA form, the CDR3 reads TGTGCCAGCAGTTTTACAGGGGTGGGTTCACCCCTCCGCTTT.

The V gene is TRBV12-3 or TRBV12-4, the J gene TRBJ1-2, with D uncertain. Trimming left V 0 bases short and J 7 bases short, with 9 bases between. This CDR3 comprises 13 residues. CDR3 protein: CASSLAGGFGYTF. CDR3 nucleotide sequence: TGTGCCAGCAGTTTAGCGGGAGGGTTTGGCTACACCTTC.

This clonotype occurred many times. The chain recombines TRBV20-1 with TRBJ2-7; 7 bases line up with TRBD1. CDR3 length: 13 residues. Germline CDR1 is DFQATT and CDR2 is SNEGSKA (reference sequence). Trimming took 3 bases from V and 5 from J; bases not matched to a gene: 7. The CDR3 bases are TGCAGTGCTAGTCAAGGGGGCTGGGACGAGCAGTACTTC. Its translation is CSASQGGWDEQYF.

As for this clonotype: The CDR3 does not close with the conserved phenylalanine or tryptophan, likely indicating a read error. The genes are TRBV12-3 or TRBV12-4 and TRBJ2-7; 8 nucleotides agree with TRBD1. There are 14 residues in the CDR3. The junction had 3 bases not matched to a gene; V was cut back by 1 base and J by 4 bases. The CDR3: CASSLDRGAYEQYL. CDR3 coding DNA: TGTGCCAGCAGTTTAGACAGGGGGGCGTACGAGCAGTACCTC.

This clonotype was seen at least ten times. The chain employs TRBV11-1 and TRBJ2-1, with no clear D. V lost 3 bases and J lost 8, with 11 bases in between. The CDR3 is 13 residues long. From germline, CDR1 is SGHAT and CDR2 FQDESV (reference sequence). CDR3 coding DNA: TGTGCCAGCAGCTTTGGCCCCTTGGATGAGCAGTTCTTC. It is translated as CASSFGPLDEQFF.

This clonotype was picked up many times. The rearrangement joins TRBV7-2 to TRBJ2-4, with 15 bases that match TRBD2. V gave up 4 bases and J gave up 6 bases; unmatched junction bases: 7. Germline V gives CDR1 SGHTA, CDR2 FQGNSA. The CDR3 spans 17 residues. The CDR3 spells CASSSGGGLAGGNIQYF. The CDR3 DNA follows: TGTGCCAGCAGCTCGGGGGGGGGACTAGCGGGAGGAAACATTCAGTACTTC.